This TCR beta chain was captured in a study of T cells in Graves' hyperthyroidism and ophthalmopathy. The study defined stable Graves' hyperthyroidism as no ophthalmopathy progression within 18 months. From more than 9.5 ml of fresh peripheral blood, PBMCs were isolated. This CDR3 comprises 15 residues. Per the germline V gene, CDR1 is MNHEY and CDR2 is SVGAGI. V lost 0 bases and J lost 1, with 10 bases in between. This clonotype showed up just a few times. Template material for amplifying TCR beta CDR3 regions consisted of RNA transcripts. Researchers ran a first-round RT-PCR on the TCR CDR3 using the HTBI primer set. TCRdb fed the multiplex PCR reads into MiXCR, producing one record per CDR3 protein. The table has about 560,000 distinct CDR3 sequences, roughly 17% seen once; the top ten hold under 20%.

Sequenced input: blood. This clonotype was obtained from a woman younger than 30 with Graves' hyperthyroidism. This chain joins TRBV6-5 and TRBJ2-7; D gene ambiguous. The CDR3 spells CASSYSSRRSYEQYF. DNA of the CDR3: TGTGCCAGCAGTTACTCTTCTCGCAGGTCCTACGAGCAGTACTTC.